This T cell receptor (beta chain) comes out of a study of Graves' ophthalmopathy and Graves' hyperthyroidism. Regarding the study as a whole: Thyroid clonotypes that were expanded above 0.001 frequency mostly also appeared in blood. Predictions made by the model for ophthalmopathy progression reached just over 70% sensitivity and 72% to 85% specificity.

This clonotype was seen repeatedly, ten times or more. Its antigen is currently unknown. The CDR3 extends over 15 amino acids. The J segment lost 7 bases and the V segment lost 0 bases, leaving 9 bases of the junction unmatched. Germline CDR1 and CDR2: SGDLS and YYNGEE. Researchers turned away patients with other autoimmune diseases, uncontrolled infections, pregnancy or lactation. Using RNA transcripts, the TCR beta CDR3 regions were amplified. HTBI primers were employed in first-round RT-PCR, then a second-round multiplex PCR followed. TCRdb re-called the multiplex PCR reads through MiXCR, storing one row per CDR3 protein. Among some 1.1 million distinct CDR3 sequences listed, about two fifths were seen once.

This chain connects TRBV9 to TRBJ1-1; 7 bases align to TRBD1. The source is an adult man with Graves' hyperthyroidism. Sequenced input: peripheral blood or thyroid tissue (not recorded which). The CDR3 protein is CASSVADPGTDEAFF. For the CDR3, the DNA is TGTGCCAGCAGCGTAGCGGACCCCGGGACAGATGAAGCTTTCTTT.